A single sample is the source of the 10 T cell receptor beta chains below, sequenced in a study of patients and donors after allogeneic stem cell transplantation. One entry per CDR3 protein, called by TCRdb with MiXCR from the RT-PCR reads. Of about 19,000 distinct CDR3 sequences listed, 4.9% were seen once; the top ten hold around 42%. Input material: blood, either unsorted or a sorted T cell fraction (not recorded which). The receptors shown here come from a human donor who was either an allogeneic HSCT recipient or a stem cell or donor lymphocyte infusion donor (not recorded which). It is not recorded whose cells these are; they may come from a transplant donor.

This clonotype has at least ten counts. This chain uses TRBV28 with TRBJ1-2; D is ambiguous. Trimming took off 5 bases at V and 6 bases at J, with 10 bases between the two ends. CDR3 length: 12 amino acids. Germline values: CDR1 MDHEN, CDR2 SYDVKM. In DNA, the CDR3 is TGTGCCAGCAGTCCCCTCACCGATGGCTACACCTTC. This encodes CASSPLTDGYTF.

This clonotype came up many times. The CDR3 nucleotides are TGTGCCAGCAGTGTGGGGTATCAGCCCCAGCATTTT. This gives the protein CASSVGYQPQHF. The chain is built from TRBV28 and TRBJ1-5; no firm D call. Per germline, CDR1 MDHEN and CDR2 SYDVKM. The CDR3 consists of 12 residues. V shed 5 bases and J shed 5 bases, with 7 bases lying between them.

This clonotype has more than one count but fewer than ten. CDR3 residues: CASSQSGLAGALTDTQYF. The DNA of the CDR3 is TGTGCCAGCAGCCAAAGCGGACTAGCGGGGGCCCTCACAGATACGCAGTATTTT. The J gene is TRBJ2-3, the V gene TRBV4-2; 13 nucleotides match TRBD2. Germline lookup yields CDR1 LGHNA and CDR2 YNFKEQ. CDR3 length: 18 residues. J lost 2 bases, V lost 2 bases, and 7 bases had no gene match.

This clonotype was observed many times. V is TRBV3-1 and J is TRBJ1-1, with TRBD1 identical over 7 bases. Germline V CDR1 and CDR2: LGHDT, YNNKEL (reference sequence). The V and J ends lost 2 bases and 5 bases, in that order; junction bases with no gene match: 5. CDR3 length: 14 residues. CDR3: CASSQPGGGTEAFF. Written as DNA, the CDR3 is TGTGCCAGCAGCCAACCAGGGGGGGGTACTGAAGCTTTCTTT.

The J gene is TRBJ2-7, the V gene TRBV29-1; D uncertain. The CDR3 sequence is 19 residues long. V lost 0 bases, J lost 3 bases, and 27 bases lay in between. Germline-derived CDR1 and CDR2 are SQVTM and ANQGSEA. This chain's CDR3 is CSVEDSRSSPKAGFYEQYF. CDR3 DNA sequence: TGCAGCGTTGAAGATTCTAGGTCCTCCCCCAAGGCAGGTTTCTACGAGCAGTACTTC.

This clonotype was seen at least ten times. The chain uses TRBV6-5 and TRBJ2-7; D may correspond to TRBD1 or TRBD2 (5 bases each). Germline lookup yields CDR1 MNHEY and CDR2 SVGAGI. Trimming removed 4 bases from V and 3 bases from J, with 10 bases in between. The CDR3 loop spans 13 amino acids. The DNA for the CDR3 is TGTGCCAGCAGTTCTTGGGGGAGCTACGAGCAGTACTTC. Amino acids: CASSSWGSYEQYF.

This clonotype was seen many times. The chain employs TRBV7-9 and TRBJ2-3; D remains unclear. The CDR3 is 16 residues long. The germline V and J ends were trimmed by 2 bases and 1 base, with 13 bases remaining between them. The V gene's germline CDR1 is SEHNR and CDR2 FQNEAQ (reference sequence). The DNA for the CDR3 is TGTGCCAGCAGCTTAACGCCAGGCATGGGCACAGATACGCAGTATTTT. It codes for CASSLTPGMGTDTQYF.

The rearrangement joins TRBV7-2 to TRBJ2-1; 13 bases line up with TRBD2. This CDR3 is built from 16 residues. V dropped 0 bases and J dropped 9; count of bases not matched to a gene: 5. Germline V gives CDR1 SGHTA, CDR2 FQGNSA. CDR3 sequence reads: CASSLALAGGGGEQFF. The CDR3, as DNA: TGTGCCAGCAGCTTAGCACTAGCGGGAGGGGGGGGTGAGCAGTTCTTC. The variable domain in full, completed from reference TRBV7-2 and TRBJ2-1, reads GAGVSQSPSNKVTEKGKDVELRCDPISGHTALYWYRQSLGQGLEFLIYFQGNSAPDKSGLPSDRFSAERTGGSVSTLTIQRTQQEDSAVYLCASSLALAGGGGEQFFGPGTRLTVL.

This clonotype was seen many times. The CDR3 DNA reads as TGTGCCAGCAGCCAAGATAACCAGGGGGGATACTATGGCTACACCTTC. Its translation is CASSQDNQGGYYGYTF. The chain recombines TRBV4-2 with TRBJ1-2; 7 bases align to TRBD1. The CDR3 is made up of 16 amino acids. The trim removed 0 bases at V and 3 bases at J, leaving 7 bases unmatched. Germline CDR1 and CDR2: LGHNA and YNFKEQ.

This clonotype has a count of ten or more. The chain is built from TRBV6-2 or TRBV6-3 and TRBJ2-5; possible D gene TRBD2, 5 bases. The V gene lost 6 bases and the J gene lost 7 bases, with 15 bases spanning the gap. The CDR3 is made up of 13 amino acids. The V gene's germline CDR1 is MNHEY and CDR2 SVGEGT. The chain's CDR3 is CASSPRALGTQYF. The CDR3 nucleotides read TGTGCCAGCAGCCCGAGGGCGCTTGGGACCCAGTACTTC.